This T cell receptor beta chain was captured by sequencing in a study of graft-versus-host responses after intestinal transplantation. About the research overall: Transplant recipients had multivisceral, liver-intestinal, or isolated intestinal grafts.

Notes on the study in general: Early HvG declines after transplant were associated with peak circulating GvH clone levels. Those patients showing graft-donor T cell macrochimerism displayed high graft-versus-host to host-versus-graft clonal ratios in allografts. Marrow from the recipient contained GvH clones, some of which had appeared first in ileum or blood.

Regarding this clone: The antigen is unknown.

Sequencing was performed with immunoSEQ multiplex PCR; in TCRdb, only in-frame clones are kept and a portion is missing. Altogether 99,000 or so clones are present, roughly 82% being singletons, with the ten largest covering 1.4%. The CDR3 totals 15 residues. Between the trimmed V and J ends, which lost 4 bases and 2 bases, there was a span of 12 bases. CDR1 and CDR2 from the germline V gene are LNHDA and SQIVND (reference sequence). The rearrangement uses TRBV19 and TRBJ1-5; no definite D call. The TCR originated in a human patient who received an intestinal transplant, so some T cells may come from the graft donor. The sequenced sample was PBMCs, obtained 255 days after intestinal transplant. CDR3 in DNA: TGTGCCAGTAGTAAAATTGCGGATGGCAATCAGCCCCAGCATTTT. Translating gives CASSKIADGNQPQHF. The full variable domain, its missing parts supplied by reference TRBV19 and TRBJ1-5, is DGGITQSPKYLFRKEGQNVTLSCEQNLNHDAMYWYRQDPGQGLRLIYYSQIVNDFQKGDIAEGYSVSREKKESFPLTVTSAQKNPTAFYLCASSKIADGNQPQHFGDGTRLSIL.